This T cell receptor beta chain was found in a study of cytomegalovirus exposure and HLA in healthy donors. Trimming removed 5 bases from V and 7 bases from J, with 18 bases in between. CDR1 and CDR2 (germline): LNHDA, SQIVND (reference sequence). The CDR3 is 15 residues long. The table lists this clone with a count of one. Primers: 60 Vbeta forward and 13 Jbeta reverse. Clones were sequenced by immunoSEQ multiplex PCR, and TCRdb holds only the in-frame ones, with some missing. The sample yields approximately 120,000 clones, roughly 80% seen once. Material: PBMCs. The TCR comes from a man younger than 45 in good health and CMV-seropositive. The chain uses TRBV19 and TRBJ1-5; D not resolved. CDR3 bases: TGTGCCAGTAGTGCCGAAGGCGGGGATTGGCAGCCCCAGCATTTT. It is translated as CASSAEGGDWQPQHF.